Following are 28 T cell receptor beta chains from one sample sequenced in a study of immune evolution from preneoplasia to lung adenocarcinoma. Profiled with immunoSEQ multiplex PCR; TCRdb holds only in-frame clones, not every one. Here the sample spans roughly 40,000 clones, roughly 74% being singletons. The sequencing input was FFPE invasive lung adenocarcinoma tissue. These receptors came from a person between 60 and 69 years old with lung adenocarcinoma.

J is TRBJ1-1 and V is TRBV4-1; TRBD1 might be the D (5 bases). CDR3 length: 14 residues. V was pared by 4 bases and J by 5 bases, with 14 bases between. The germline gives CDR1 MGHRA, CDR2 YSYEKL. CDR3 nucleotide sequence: TGCGCCAGCAGCCGGGGGACGGCTGGGACTGAAGCTTTCTTT. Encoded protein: CASSRGTAGTEAFF.

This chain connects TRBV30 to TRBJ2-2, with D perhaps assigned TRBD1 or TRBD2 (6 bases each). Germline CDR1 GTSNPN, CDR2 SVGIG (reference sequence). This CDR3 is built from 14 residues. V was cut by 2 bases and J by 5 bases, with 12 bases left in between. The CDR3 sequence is CAWSRGGKTGELFF. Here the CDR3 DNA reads TGTGCCTGGAGTAGAGGGGGGAAGACCGGGGAGCTGTTTTTT.

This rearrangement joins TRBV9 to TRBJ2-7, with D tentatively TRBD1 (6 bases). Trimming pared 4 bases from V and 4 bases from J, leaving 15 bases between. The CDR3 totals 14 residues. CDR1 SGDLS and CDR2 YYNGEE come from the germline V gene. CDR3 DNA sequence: TGTGCCAGCAGCACAGAGCCGACAGGATACGAGCAGTACTTC. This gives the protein CASSTEPTGYEQYF.

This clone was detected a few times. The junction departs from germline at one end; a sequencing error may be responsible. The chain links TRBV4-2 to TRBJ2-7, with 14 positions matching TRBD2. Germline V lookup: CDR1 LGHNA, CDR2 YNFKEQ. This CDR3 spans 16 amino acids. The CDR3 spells CASSHETGTSGSHEHF. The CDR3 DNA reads TGTGCCAGCAGCCACGAGACCGGGACTAGCGGGAGCCACGAGCACTTC.

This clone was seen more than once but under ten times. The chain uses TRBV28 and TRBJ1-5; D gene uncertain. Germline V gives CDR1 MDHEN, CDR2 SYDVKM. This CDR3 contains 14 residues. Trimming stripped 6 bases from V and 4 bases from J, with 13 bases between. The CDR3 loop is CASSSATMNQPQHF. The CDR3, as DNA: TGTGCCAGCAGCTCCGCGACAATGAATCAGCCCCAGCATTTT. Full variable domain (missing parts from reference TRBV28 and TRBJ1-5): DVKVTQSSRYLVKRTGEKVFLECVQDMDHENMFWYRQDPGLGLRLIYFSYDVKMKEKGDIPEGYSVSREKKERFSLILESASTNQTSMYLCASSSATMNQPQHFGDGTRLSIL.

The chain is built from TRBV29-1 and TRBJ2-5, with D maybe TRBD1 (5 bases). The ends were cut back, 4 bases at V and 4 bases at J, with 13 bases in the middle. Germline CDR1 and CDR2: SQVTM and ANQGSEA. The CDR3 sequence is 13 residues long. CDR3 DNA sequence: TGCAGCGTTGCCCCCCCAAGGGGAGAGACCCAGTACTTC. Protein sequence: CSVAPPRGETQYF.

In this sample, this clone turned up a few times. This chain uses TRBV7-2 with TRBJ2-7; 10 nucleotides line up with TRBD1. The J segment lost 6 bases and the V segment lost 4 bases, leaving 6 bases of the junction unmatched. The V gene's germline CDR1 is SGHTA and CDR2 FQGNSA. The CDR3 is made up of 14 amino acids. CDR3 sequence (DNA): TGTGCCAGCAGCTCCCCGGGACAGGGGTCCGAGCAGTACTTC. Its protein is CASSSPGQGSEQYF.

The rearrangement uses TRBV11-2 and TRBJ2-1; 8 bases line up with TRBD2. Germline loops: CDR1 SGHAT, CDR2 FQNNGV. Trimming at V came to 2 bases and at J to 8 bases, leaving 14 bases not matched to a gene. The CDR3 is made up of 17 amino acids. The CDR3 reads CASSLYAYRREEDEQFF. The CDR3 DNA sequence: TGTGCCAGCAGCTTATATGCTTATCGGCGGGAGGAGGATGAGCAGTTCTTC. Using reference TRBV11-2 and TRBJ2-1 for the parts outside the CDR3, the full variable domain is EAGVAQSPRYKIIEKRQSVAFWCNPISGHATLYWYQQILGQGPKLLIQFQNNGVVDDSQLPKDRFSAERLKGVDSTLKIQPAKLEDSAVYLCASSLYAYRREEDEQFFGPGTRLTVL.

This CDR3 is CAWRDTAFTEAFF. DNA for the CDR3: TGTGCCTGGAGGGATACCGCTTTCACTGAAGCTTTCTTT. This sequence joins TRBV30 and TRBJ1-1, with no clear D. V lost 3 bases and J 4 bases, leaving 12 bases between the germline ends. CDR3 size: 13 residues. Germline lookup yields CDR1 GTSNPN and CDR2 SVGIG (reference sequence).

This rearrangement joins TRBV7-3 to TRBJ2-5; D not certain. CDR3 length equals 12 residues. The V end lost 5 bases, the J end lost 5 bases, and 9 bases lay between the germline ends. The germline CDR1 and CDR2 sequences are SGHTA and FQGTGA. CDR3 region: CASSRSMETQYF. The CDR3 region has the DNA TGTGCCAGCAGCCGGAGTATGGAGACCCAGTACTTC.

The DNA of the CDR3 is TGCGCCAGCAGTGAGTCTCGGGTACGGTATGAGCAGTTCTTC. It is translated as CASSESRVRYEQFF. This chain joins TRBV10-1 and TRBJ2-1; D remains ambiguous. V lost 0 bases to trimming and J lost 8 bases, with 11 bases between them. This CDR3 region has 14 residues. Germline V gene data show CDR1 as WNHNN and CDR2 as SYGVQD (reference sequence).

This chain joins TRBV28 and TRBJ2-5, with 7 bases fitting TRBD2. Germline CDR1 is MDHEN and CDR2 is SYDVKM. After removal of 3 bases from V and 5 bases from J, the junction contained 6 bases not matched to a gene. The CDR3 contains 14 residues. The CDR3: CASSLAGGSETQYF. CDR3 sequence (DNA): TGTGCCAGCAGTTTGGCCGGGGGGTCGGAGACCCAGTACTTC.

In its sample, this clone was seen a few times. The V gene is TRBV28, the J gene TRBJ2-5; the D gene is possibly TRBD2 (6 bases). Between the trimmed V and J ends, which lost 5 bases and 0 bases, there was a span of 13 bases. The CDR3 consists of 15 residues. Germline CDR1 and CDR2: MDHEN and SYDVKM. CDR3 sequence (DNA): TGTGCCAGCAGTCGCGGGACTCCGTACCAAGAGACCCAGTACTTC. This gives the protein CASSRGTPYQETQYF.

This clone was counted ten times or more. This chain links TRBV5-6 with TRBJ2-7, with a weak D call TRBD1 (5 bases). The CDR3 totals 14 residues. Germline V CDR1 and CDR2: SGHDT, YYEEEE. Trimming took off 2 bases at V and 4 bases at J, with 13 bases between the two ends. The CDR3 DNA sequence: TGTGCCAGCAGCTTCTCCCTGACAGATTACGAGCAGTACTTC. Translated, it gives CASSFSLTDYEQYF. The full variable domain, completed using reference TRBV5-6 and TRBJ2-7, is DAGVTQSPTHLIKTRGQQVTLRCSPKSGHDTVSWYQQALGQGPQFIFQYYEEEERQRGNFPDRFSGHQFPNYSSELNVNALLLGDSALYLCASSFSLTDYEQYFGPGTRLTVT.

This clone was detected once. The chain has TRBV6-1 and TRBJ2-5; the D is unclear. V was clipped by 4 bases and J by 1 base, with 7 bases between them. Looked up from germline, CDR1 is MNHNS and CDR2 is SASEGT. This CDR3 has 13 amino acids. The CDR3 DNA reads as TGTGCCAGCAGTGTGATTACCCAAGAGACCCAGTACTTC. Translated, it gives CASSVITQETQYF.

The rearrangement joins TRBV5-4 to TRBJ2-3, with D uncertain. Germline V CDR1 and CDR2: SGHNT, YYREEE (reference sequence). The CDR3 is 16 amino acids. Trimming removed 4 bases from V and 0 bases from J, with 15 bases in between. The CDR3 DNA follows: TGTGCCAGCAGCCAGCCGTCTCAGCGTAGCACAGATACGCAGTATTTT. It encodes CASSQPSQRSTDTQYF.

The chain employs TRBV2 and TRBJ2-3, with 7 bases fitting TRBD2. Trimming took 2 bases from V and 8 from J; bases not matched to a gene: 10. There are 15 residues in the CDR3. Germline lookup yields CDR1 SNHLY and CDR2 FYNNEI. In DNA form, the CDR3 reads TGTGCCAGCAGTGAACTAGCGGTTTCCCTGAGTACGCAGTATTTT. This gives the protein CASSELAVSLSTQYF.

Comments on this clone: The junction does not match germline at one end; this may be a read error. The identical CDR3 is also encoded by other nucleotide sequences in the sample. CDR3 nucleotide sequence: TGTGCTAGTAGTATGAGGCAGCTTTATAGCAATCAGCCCCAGCATTTT. This encodes CASSMRQLYSNQPQHF. The rearrangement joins TRBV19 to TRBJ1-5; D is uncertain. The CDR3 runs to 16 residues. Per the germline V gene, CDR1 is LNHDA and CDR2 is SQIVND (reference sequence).

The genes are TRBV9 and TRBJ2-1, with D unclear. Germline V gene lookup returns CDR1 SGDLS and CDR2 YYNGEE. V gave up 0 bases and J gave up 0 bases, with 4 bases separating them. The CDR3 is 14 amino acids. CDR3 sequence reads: CASSVGSSYNEQFF. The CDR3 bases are TGTGCCAGCAGCGTAGGGTCCTCCTACAATGAGCAGTTCTTC. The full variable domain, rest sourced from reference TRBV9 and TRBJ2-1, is DSGVTQTPKHLITATGQRVTLRCSPRSGDLSVYWYQQSLDQGLQFLIQYYNGEERAKGNILERFSAQQFPDLHSELNLSSLELGDSALYFCASSVGSSYNEQFFGPGTRLTVL.

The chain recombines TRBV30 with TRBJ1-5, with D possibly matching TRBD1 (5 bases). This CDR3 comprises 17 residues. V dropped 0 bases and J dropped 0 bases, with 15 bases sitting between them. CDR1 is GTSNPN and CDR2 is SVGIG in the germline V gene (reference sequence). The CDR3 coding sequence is TGTGCCTGGAGTGTAGGAGTGGGGGGATATAGCAATCAGCCCCAGCATTTT. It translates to CAWSVGVGGYSNQPQHF.

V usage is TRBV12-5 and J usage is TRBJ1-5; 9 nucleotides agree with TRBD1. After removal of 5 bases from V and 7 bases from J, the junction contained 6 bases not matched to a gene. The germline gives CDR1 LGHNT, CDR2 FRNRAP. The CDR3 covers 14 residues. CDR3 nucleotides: TGTGCTAGTGGTCGGGGACAGGGCCACCAGCCCCAGCATTTT. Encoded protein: CASGRGQGHQPQHF.

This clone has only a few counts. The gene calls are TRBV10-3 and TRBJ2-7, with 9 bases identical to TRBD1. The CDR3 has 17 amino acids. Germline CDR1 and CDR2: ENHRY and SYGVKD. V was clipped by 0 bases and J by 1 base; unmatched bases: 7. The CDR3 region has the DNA TGTGCCATCAGTGAGTCAGGTTTGGGGACAGGGTCCTACGAGCAGTACTTC. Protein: CAISESGLGTGSYEQYF.

The CDR3, as DNA: TGTGCCAGCTCACCAAATCGACAGGGCCCTTTGAACACTGAAGCTTTCTTT. Translating gives CASSPNRQGPLNTEAFF. The chain uses TRBV18 and TRBJ1-1; 7 bases agree with TRBD1. This CDR3 is built from 17 residues. Germline CDR1 is KGHSH and CDR2 is LQKENI. V trimming: 2 bases; J trimming: 0 bases; junction bases outside the gene matches: 9.

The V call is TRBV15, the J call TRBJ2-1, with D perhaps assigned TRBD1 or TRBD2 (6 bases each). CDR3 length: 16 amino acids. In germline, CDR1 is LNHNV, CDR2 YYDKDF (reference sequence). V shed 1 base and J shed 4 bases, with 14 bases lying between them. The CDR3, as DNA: TGTGCCACCAGCAGAGGGAGGGGGGTTTTTTACAATGAGCAGTTCTTC. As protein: CATSRGRGVFYNEQFF.

CDR3 DNA sequence: TGTGCCAGTAGTAACTCTGGGGCCAACGTCCTGACTTTC. Its translation: CASSNSGANVLTF. This chain links TRBV19 with TRBJ2-6; no reliable D call. V was shortened by 4 bases and J by 0 bases, with 1 base between the two germline ends. Germline V gene lookup returns CDR1 LNHDA and CDR2 SQIVND (reference sequence). CDR3 length equals 13 residues.

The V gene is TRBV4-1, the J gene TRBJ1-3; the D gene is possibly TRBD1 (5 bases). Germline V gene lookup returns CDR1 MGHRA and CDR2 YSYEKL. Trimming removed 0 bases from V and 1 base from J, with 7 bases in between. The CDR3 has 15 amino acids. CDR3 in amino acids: CASSQDRESGNTIYF. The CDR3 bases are TGCGCCAGCAGCCAAGACAGGGAGTCTGGAAACACCATATATTTT.

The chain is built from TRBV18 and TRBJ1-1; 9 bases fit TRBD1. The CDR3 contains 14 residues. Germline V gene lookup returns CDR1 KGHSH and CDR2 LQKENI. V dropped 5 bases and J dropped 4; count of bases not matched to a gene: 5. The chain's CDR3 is CASSVDRGFTEAFF. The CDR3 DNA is TGTGCCAGCTCAGTGGACAGGGGATTCACTGAAGCTTTCTTT.

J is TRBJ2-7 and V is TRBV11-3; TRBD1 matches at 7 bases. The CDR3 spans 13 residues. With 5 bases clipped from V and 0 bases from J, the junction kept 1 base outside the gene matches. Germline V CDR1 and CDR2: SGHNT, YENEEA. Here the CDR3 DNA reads TGTGCCAGCAGCCCAGGGGGCTCCTACGAGCAGTACTTC. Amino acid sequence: CASSPGGSYEQYF.